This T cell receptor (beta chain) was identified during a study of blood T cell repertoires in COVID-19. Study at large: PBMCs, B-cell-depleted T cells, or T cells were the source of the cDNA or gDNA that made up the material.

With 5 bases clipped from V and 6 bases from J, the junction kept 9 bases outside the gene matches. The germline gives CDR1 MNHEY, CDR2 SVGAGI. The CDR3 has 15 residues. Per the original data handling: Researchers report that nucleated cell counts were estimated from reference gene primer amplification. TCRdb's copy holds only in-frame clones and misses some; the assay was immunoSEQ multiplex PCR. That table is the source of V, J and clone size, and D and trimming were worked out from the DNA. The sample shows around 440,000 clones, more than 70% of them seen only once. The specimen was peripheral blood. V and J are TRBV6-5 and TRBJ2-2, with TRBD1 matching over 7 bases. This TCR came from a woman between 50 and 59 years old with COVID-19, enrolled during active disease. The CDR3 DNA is TGTGCCAGCAGTCGAACTACAGGGGCGGCCGGGGAGCTGTTTTTT. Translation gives CASSRTTGAAGELFF.